This T cell receptor (beta chain) appears in the sequencing data of a study of PD-L1 blockade in urothelial cancer. Across the whole study: Blood drawn 3 weeks (second dose) and 6 weeks after treatment start was analyzed.

Germline CDR1 and CDR2: MDHEN and SYDVKM. V lost 8 bases, J lost 0 bases, and 11 bases lay in between. This CDR3 region has 14 residues. The method was immunoSEQ multiplex PCR; TCRdb's version includes in-frame clones alone and lacks a portion of them. The sample lists around 100,000 clones, approximately 85% occurring once. In the case of this clone: Its antigen is as yet unknown.

Whole-study results and caveats: Tumor-associated clones in blood expanded more at 3 weeks in durable-benefit patients.

The chain joins TRBV28 to TRBJ2-4; possible D gene TRBD2, 6 bases. The clonotype comes from a man aged 50-59 years with urothelial cancer. The material was PBMCs, obtained around atezolizumab (anti-PD-L1) treatment. The CDR3 DNA is TGTGCCAGCGAAAGGGGACTAGCCAAAAACATTCAGTACTTC. As protein: CASERGLAKNIQYF.